One and the same sample provided the 31 T cell receptor beta chains below, sequenced in a study of PD-1 blockade in classical Hodgkin lymphoma. The protocol was immunoSEQ multiplex PCR, while the TCRdb copy is restricted to in-frame clones and leaves out a portion. The table includes 35,000 to 55,000 clones, under 75% detected once. All the patients suffered relapse after autologous stem cell transplantation, and brentuximab vedotin exposure differed. The source was peripheral blood mononuclear cells (PBMCs), collected before the second cycle of nivolumab. All receptors derive from a human donor with classical Hodgkin lymphoma.

This clone was picked up a small number of times. The V call is TRBV11-2, the J call TRBJ1-2; possible D gene TRBD1, 5 bases. Germline assignment: CDR1 SGHAT and CDR2 FQNNGV. The CDR3 sequence is 17 residues long. The V and J ends lost 6 bases and 6 bases respectively, with 26 bases between them. The CDR3 protein is CASSHPSGTPFSNGYTF. Here the CDR3 DNA reads TGTGCCAGCAGTCACCCATCGGGGACCCCTTTTTCTAATGGCTACACCTTC.

The chain is built from TRBV27 and TRBJ2-7; TRBD2 aligns across 13 bases. There are 14 residues in the CDR3. CDR1 is MNHEY, CDR2 SMNVEV, per germline (reference sequence). V lost 6 bases and J lost 6; bases outside the gene matches: 5. The CDR3 DNA reads TGTGCCAGCAGCTACGGACTAGCGGGAGTCGAGCAGTACTTC. Translating gives CASSYGLAGVEQYF.

This clone was seen a few times. The gene calls are TRBV6-5 and TRBJ2-1; TRBD2 aligns across 7 bases. CDR1 MNHEY and CDR2 SVGAGI come from the germline V gene. CDR3 length: 15 residues. V dropped 5 bases and J dropped 1; count of bases not matched to a gene: 5. CDR3 DNA: TGTGCCAGCAGTCCCGGGACTACTTCCTACAATGAGCAGTTCTTC. Protein: CASSPGTTSYNEQFF.

This clone turned up a few times. The CDR3 sequence: CSVSTGRGEAFF. The CDR3 DNA reads as TGCAGCGTGTCCACGGGCAGGGGTGAAGCTTTCTTT. V is TRBV29-1 and J is TRBJ1-1, with D possibly TRBD1 on 6 matching bases. The CDR3 length is 12 residues. Germline CDR1 reads SQVTM; CDR2 reads ANQGSEA. V was pared by 6 bases and J by 7 bases, with 15 bases between.

This chain uses TRBV7-8 with TRBJ2-7, with a tentative D call TRBD1 (6 bases). The CDR3 totals 14 residues. The germline gives CDR1 SGHVS, CDR2 FQNEAQ. With 1 base removed from V and 3 bases from J, the gap between germline ends came to 10 bases. CDR3 sequence (DNA): TGTGCCAGCAGCTTAGGGGGCAGGGGCTACGAGCAGTACTTC. This translates into CASSLGGRGYEQYF.

The chain links TRBV27 to TRBJ2-1; the D gene could be TRBD1 or TRBD2 (5 bases each). The V gene's germline CDR1 is MNHEY and CDR2 SMNVEV (reference sequence). CDR3 length: 12 residues. Deletions cut 10 bases from V and 7 bases from J, with 14 bases between. The CDR3 nucleotides are TGTGCCACTGAGGGGAACCTAAATGAGCAGTTCTTC. Amino acid sequence: CATEGNLNEQFF.

The gene calls are TRBV6-5 and TRBJ1-1, with D perhaps matching TRBD1 (5 bases). V dropped 2 bases and J dropped 0 bases, with 10 bases sitting between them. Per germline, CDR1 MNHEY and CDR2 SVGAGI. The CDR3 length is 15 residues. CDR3 DNA sequence: TGTGCCAGCAGTTACGCCGGGGCTTTGAACACTGAAGCTTTCTTT. This sequence encodes CASSYAGALNTEAFF.

The chain is built from TRBV13 and TRBJ2-5; tentatively, D is TRBD1 or TRBD2 (5 bases each). V was cut by 5 bases and J by 0 bases, with 10 bases left in between. The CDR3 runs 14 residues. In germline, CDR1 is PRHDT, CDR2 FYEKMQ (reference sequence). Here the CDR3 reads CASSDQGHQETQYF. CDR3 DNA: TGTGCCAGCAGCGACCAGGGACACCAAGAGACCCAGTACTTC.

The chain recombines TRBV12-5 with TRBJ1-2, with unresolved D. The CDR3 totals 13 residues. The ends were cut back, 2 bases at V and 8 bases at J, with 12 bases in the middle. Germline V gene lookup returns CDR1 LGHNT and CDR2 FRNRAP. The CDR3 sequence: CASGLSRREGYTF. The CDR3 DNA follows: TGTGCTAGTGGTTTGTCCCGGCGGGAGGGCTACACCTTC.

In the case of this clone: Other DNA sequences in this specimen translate into the identical CDR3. The J gene is TRBJ1-5, the V gene TRBV27; tentative D call: TRBD1 (5 bases). Germline CDR1 and CDR2: MNHEY and SMNVEV (reference sequence). V lost 4 bases and J 0 bases, leaving 25 bases between the germline ends. The CDR3 runs to 20 residues. The CDR3 here is CASSSYPLDFGGTSNQPQHF. CDR3 DNA: TGTGCCAGCAGTTCTTACCCCCTAGACTTCGGGGGTACTAGCAATCAGCCCCAGCATTTT.

The chain recombines TRBV18 with TRBJ2-7, with 8 positions matching TRBD1. The CDR3 has 14 amino acids. Germline CDR1 reads KGHSH; CDR2 reads LQKENI. Germline trimming cut 3 bases from V and 1 base from J; bases unmatched to any gene: 2. CDR3 in amino acids: CASSPQGASYEQYF. The CDR3, as DNA: TGTGCCAGCTCACCTCAGGGGGCTTCCTACGAGCAGTACTTC.

Sample share makes this clone medium-sized (0.01 to 0.1%). The rearrangement links TRBV4-1 to TRBJ1-5, with 9 bases fitting TRBD1. The germline CDR1 and CDR2 sequences are MGHRA and YSYEKL. This CDR3 is 17 amino acids long. After removal of 1 base from V and 3 bases from J, the junction contained 7 bases not matched to a gene. Written as DNA, the CDR3 is TGCGCCAGCAGCCAAGGTTCCGGGACAGGGCTCAATCAGCCCCAGCATTTT. As protein: CASSQGSGTGLNQPQHF.

The rearrangement joins TRBV19 to TRBJ2-2; D assignment may be TRBD1 or TRBD2 (5 bases each). Trimming stripped 8 bases from V and 6 bases from J, with 13 bases between. The CDR3 extends over 13 amino acids. The germline CDR1 and CDR2 sequences are LNHDA and SQIVND (reference sequence). The CDR3 spells CASSWGIAGELFF. CDR3 nucleotide sequence: TGTGCCAGTTCGTGGGGGATCGCCGGGGAGCTGTTTTTT.

The CDR3 DNA reads as TGCGCCAGCAGTGAGTCAGTGAATAGGGGACCGGCAGATACGCAGTATTTT. Its translation is CASSESVNRGPADTQYF. The rearrangement uses TRBV10-2 and TRBJ2-3, with D possibly being TRBD1 or TRBD2 (5 bases each). The V end was cut by 0 bases, the J end by 4 bases, with 17 bases between. This CDR3 is 17 amino acids long. The germline CDR1 and CDR2 sequences are WSHSY and SAAADI.

By share, this clone counts as medium-sized. J is TRBJ1-4 and V is TRBV15, with D unresolved. The V end lost 0 bases, the J end lost 3 bases, and 14 bases lay between the germline ends. Germline V gene data show CDR1 as LNHNV and CDR2 as YYDKDF (reference sequence). The length of the CDR3 is 17 residues. This chain's CDR3 is CATSRDRQGSANEKLFF. The CDR3 DNA follows: TGTGCCACCAGCAGAGATAGGCAAGGGTCGGCTAATGAAAAACTGTTTTTT.

V and J are TRBV19 and TRBJ2-3, with D unclear. V lost 3 bases to trimming and J lost 4 bases, with 2 bases between them. CDR1 is LNHDA and CDR2 is SQIVND in the germline V gene (reference sequence). This CDR3 comprises 11 residues. CDR3 loop: CASSMPDTQYF. In DNA form, the CDR3 reads TGTGCCAGTAGTATGCCAGATACGCAGTATTTT.

The chain employs TRBV7-2 and TRBJ2-3; either TRBD1 or TRBD2 may supply D (5 bases each). This CDR3 region has 15 residues. Germline values: CDR1 SGHTA, CDR2 FQGNSA. Trimming removed 0 bases at V and 2 bases at J, with 9 bases between. CDR3 DNA: TGTGCCAGCAGCTTAGCGGGGGAGAACACAGATACGCAGTATTTT. Translated: CASSLAGENTDTQYF.

This chain links TRBV21-1 with TRBJ2-2; TRBD1, the table's D call, was not compared with the DNA. TRBV21-1 is annotated as a pseudogene. This CDR3 has 17 residues. This CDR3 reads CANSNGKGTGGLGELFF. The CDR3 nucleotides read TGTGCCAACAGCAACGGTAAAGGGACAGGGGGATTAGGGGAGCTGTTTTTT.

V usage is TRBV5-1 and J usage is TRBJ2-5; TRBD2 agrees at 7 bases. CDR3 size: 14 residues. V gave up 5 bases and J gave up 4 bases; unmatched junction bases: 8. Germline CDR1 is SGHRS and CDR2 is YFSETQ. In DNA form, the CDR3 reads TGCGCCAGCAGACAGGACCCGGGGGGAGAGACCCAGTACTTC. Translated, it gives CASRQDPGGETQYF.

V and J are TRBV4-1 and TRBJ1-5; D unresolved. Germline-derived CDR1 and CDR2 are MGHRA and YSYEKL. The CDR3 length is 15 residues. V gave up 3 bases and J gave up 0 bases, with 9 bases separating them. The CDR3 DNA reads TGCGCCAGCAGCCATACACAGAGTAGCAATCAGCCCCAGCATTTT. Translating it yields CASSHTQSSNQPQHF.

V usage is TRBV13 and J usage is TRBJ1-6; no clear D gene. The germline V and J ends were trimmed by 1 base and 6 bases, with 13 bases remaining between them. The CDR3 spans 16 residues. Germline V gene lookup returns CDR1 PRHDT and CDR2 FYEKMQ (reference sequence). The chain's CDR3 is CASSLEAGVGNSPLHF. CDR3 coding DNA: TGTGCCAGCAGCTTAGAGGCCGGGGTTGGTAATTCACCCCTCCACTTT.

This clone was picked up a small number of times. The CDR3 nucleotides read TGCGCCAGCAGCCAAGATCGACGTGAAGCTTTCTTT. This encodes CASSQDRREAFF. V is TRBV4-3 and J is TRBJ1-1; D remains unclear. Germline V gene sequence: CDR1 LGHNA, CDR2 YSLEER. CDR3 length equals 12 residues. Trimming stripped 0 bases from V and 7 bases from J, with 6 bases between.

The CDR3 protein is CASSLLAGGETQYF. CDR3 nucleotide sequence: TGTGCCAGCAGCTTATTGGCTGGGGGTGAGACCCAGTACTTC. The V call is TRBV7-3, the J call TRBJ2-5; either TRBD1 or TRBD2 may supply D (5 bases each). The CDR3 sequence is 14 residues long. Germline CDR1 reads SGHTA; CDR2 reads FQGTGA. The V and J ends lost 2 bases and 5 bases respectively, with 12 bases between them. Using reference TRBV7-3 and TRBJ2-5 for the parts outside the CDR3, the full variable domain is GAGVSQTPSNKVTEKGKYVELRCDPISGHTALYWYRQSLGQGPEFLIYFQGTGAADDSGLPNDRFFAVRPEGSVSTLKIQRTERGDSAVYLCASSLLAGGETQYFGPGTRLLVL.

The J gene is TRBJ2-1, the V gene TRBV4-3; tentative D call: TRBD2 (6 bases). CDR3 length: 16 residues. Germline-derived CDR1 and CDR2 are LGHNA and YSLEER. Trimming stripped 3 bases from V and 8 bases from J, with 20 bases between. This CDR3 reads CASSQQWRGTTDEQFF. In DNA, the CDR3 is TGCGCCAGCAGCCAGCAATGGAGGGGAACAACGGATGAGCAGTTCTTC.

This chain links TRBV28 with TRBJ1-5; 8 nucleotides agree with TRBD1. Trimming took 6 bases from V and 10 from J; bases not matched to a gene: 17. This CDR3 is 16 amino acids long. CDR1 is MDHEN and CDR2 is SYDVKM in the germline V gene. The CDR3 is CASSSPDRASNGPQHF. CDR3 DNA: TGTGCCAGCAGCTCCCCGGACAGGGCCTCAAATGGACCCCAGCATTTT.

This clone was counted only a few times. V gene TRBV7-9 combines with J gene TRBJ2-3; no clear D. The CDR3 length is 13 residues. In germline, CDR1 is SEHNR, CDR2 FQNEAQ (reference sequence). V lost 8 bases and J 3 bases, leaving 12 bases between the germline ends. The CDR3 here is CASVREITDTQYF. CDR3 DNA sequence: TGTGCCAGCGTACGAGAGATTACAGATACGCAGTATTTT. Complete variable domain (other parts from reference TRBV7-9 and TRBJ2-3): DTGVSQNPRHKITKRGQNVTFRCDPISEHNRLYWYRQTLGQGPEFLTYFQNEAQLEKSRLLSDRFSAERPKGSFSTLEIQRTEQGDSAMYLCASVREITDTQYFGPGTRLTVL.

The chain has TRBV5-4 and TRBJ2-7; 9 bases line up with TRBD1. The CDR3 has 15 amino acids. Losses at the gene ends were 4 bases for V and 2 bases for J; bases not matched to a gene: 7. Germline CDR1 SGHNT, CDR2 YYREEE (reference sequence). The CDR3 region has the DNA TGTGCCAGCAGCGGGTGGACAGGGGTAGCCTACGAGCAGTACTTC. This translates into CASSGWTGVAYEQYF.

This clone was seen a single time. The chain has TRBV7-9 and TRBJ1-1, with a weak D call TRBD1 (5 bases). The CDR3 is 13 amino acids. CDR1 is SEHNR and CDR2 is FQNEAQ in the germline V gene (reference sequence). Trimming took 1 base from V and 7 from J, leaving 10 bases between them. Here the CDR3 reads CASSLGGYGEAFF. DNA of the CDR3: TGTGCCAGCAGCTTAGGGGGGTACGGTGAAGCTTTCTTT.

The chain employs TRBV19 and TRBJ1-1; 9 positions agree with TRBD1. This CDR3 has 17 amino acids. V gave up 6 bases and J gave up 6 bases; unmatched junction bases: 17. Germline values: CDR1 LNHDA, CDR2 SQIVND (reference sequence). The CDR3: CASRSGRSRDRAPEAFF. Written as DNA, the CDR3 is TGTGCCAGTAGGTCGGGCCGGAGCCGGGACAGGGCCCCTGAAGCTTTCTTT.

This chain links TRBV7-9 with TRBJ2-1; D might be TRBD1 or TRBD2, each matching 5 bases. Trimming took off 7 bases at V and 6 bases at J, with 10 bases between the two ends. Looked up from germline, CDR1 is SEHNR and CDR2 is FQNEAQ (reference sequence). CDR3 length: 12 amino acids. The CDR3 DNA reads as TGTGCCAGCACCGGTGGGGGCAATGAGCAGTTCTTC. Its protein product is CASTGGGNEQFF.

The rearrangement joins TRBV28 to TRBJ1-4, with no clear D. CDR1 and CDR2 from the germline V gene are MDHEN and SYDVKM. The CDR3 length is 14 residues. V was clipped by 3 bases and J by 6 bases, with 11 bases between them. The CDR3, as DNA: TGTGCCAGCAGTTTGGCTGGGCCTTATGAAAAACTGTTTTTT. Amino acid sequence: CASSLAGPYEKLFF.